This TCR beta chain was obtained from a study of T-cell memory formation after mild COVID-19. Findings and caveats of the study: Clones from the second wave (peaking day 37) had unconfirmed SARS-CoV-2 specificity.

TCRdb re-analysed the 5' RACE reads in MiXCR, keeping a single row per CDR3 protein. The sample carries about 170,000 distinct CDR3 sequences, 10% to 15% recorded once. Trimming left V 6 bases short and J 7 bases short, with 10 bases between. Per the germline V gene, CDR1 is DFQATT and CDR2 is SNEGSKA (reference sequence). The CDR3 has 12 amino acids. This clonotype was observed a handful of times. Its antigen is not identified. The chain employs TRBV20-1 and TRBJ1-6, with D possibly TRBD1 on 6 matching bases. The sequencing sample was made of PBMCs or a T cell subset sorted from them (not recorded which). The clonotype originates from a man younger than 35 who had mild COVID-19 (a few samples of this study predate the infection). Cell type and time point are not known. CDR3 sequence reads: CSAGQPNSPLHF. In DNA, the CDR3 is TGCAGTGCCGGACAGCCAAATTCACCCCTCCACTTT.